This TCR beta chain comes out of a study of control samples from healthy donors and cancer patients. Remarks on this clone: Germline and junction disagree at one end, which may indicate a read error.

This CDR3 has 10 amino acids. TCRdb keeps only in-frame clones here, not all; method: immunoSEQ multiplex PCR. This table holds around 110,000 clones, over 90% found once. The TCR was taken from a young man in good health. Material for sequencing was blood. J is TRBJ2-2 and V is TRBV6-7, with D maybe TRBD2 (5 bases). TRBV6-7 is an ORF, and what it does is uncertain. CDR3 residues: CASGPRGAVF. CDR3 DNA: TGTGCCAGCGGCCCCCGGGGAGCTGTTTTT.